The 25 T cell receptor beta chains presented below share a single source sample, sequenced in a study of blood T cell repertoires in COVID-19. This table comes from immunoSEQ multiplex PCR, and its TCRdb copy is limited to in-frame clones, with some not included. The repertoire holds fewer than 150,000 clones, with approximately 85% as singletons. The specimen sequenced was peripheral blood. The receptors originated from a human donor in a cohort sampled during active COVID-19.

V and J are TRBV9 and TRBJ2-1, with 9 bases aligning to TRBD2. The J segment lost 9 bases and the V segment lost 0 bases, leaving 7 bases of the junction unmatched. Germline CDR1 is SGDLS and CDR2 is YYNGEE. CDR3 length: 15 amino acids. The CDR3 reads CASSVGAGGPLEQFF. In nucleotides, the CDR3 is TGTGCCAGCAGCGTAGGGGCGGGAGGGCCCCTTGAGCAGTTCTTC.

The V and J genes are TRBV14 and TRBJ2-7, with TRBD1 identical over 12 bases. The CDR3 sequence is 13 residues long. The ends lost 10 bases at V and 5 bases at J; junction bases unmatched: 6. Germline loops: CDR1 SGHDN, CDR2 FVKESK. DNA of the CDR3: TGTGCCACCACCGGGACAGGGGGCAACGAGCAGTACGTC. Residues: CATTGTGGNEQYV.

The chain joins TRBV19 to TRBJ1-4; TRBD1 matches at 7 bases. The junction had 10 bases not matched to a gene; V was cut back by 5 bases and J by 7 bases. This CDR3 region has 15 residues. Germline V gene sequence: CDR1 LNHDA, CDR2 SQIVND (reference sequence). CDR3 coding DNA: TGTGCCAGTAGTCCCCTGGGGACAGCGAGTGAAAAACTGTTTTTT. Translating it yields CASSPLGTASEKLFF.

The chain recombines TRBV3-1 (or the pseudogene TRBV3-2) with TRBJ1-6, with 8 nucleotides matching TRBD1. V lost 2 bases, J lost 2 bases, and 8 bases stayed unmatched. Germline V gene sequence: CDR1 LGHDT, CDR2 YNNKEL (reference sequence). The CDR3 totals 18 residues. This CDR3 reads CASSQPGQGSTYNSPLHF. For the CDR3, the DNA is TGTGCCAGCAGCCAACCAGGACAGGGATCCACCTATAATTCACCCCTCCACTTT.

V gene TRBV5-6 combines with J gene TRBJ1-6; unclear D gene. The germline V and J ends were trimmed by 0 bases and 6 bases, with 7 bases remaining between them. The length of the CDR3 is 14 residues. Germline V gene data show CDR1 as SGHDT and CDR2 as YYEEEE. CDR3 region: CASSLDASNSPLHF. In DNA form, the CDR3 reads TGTGCCAGCAGCTTGGATGCCAGTAATTCACCCCTCCACTTT.

This clone was seen a single time. This chain uses TRBV6-1 with TRBJ2-3; 7 nucleotides match TRBD2. V shed 0 bases and J 3 bases; nucleotides not matched to a gene: 3. CDR1 and CDR2 (germline): MNHNS, SASEGT. The CDR3 spans 15 residues. The CDR3 loop is CASSEAGLITDTQYF. In nucleotides, the CDR3 is TGTGCCAGCAGTGAAGCGGGACTAATAACAGATACGCAGTATTTT.

This clone was picked up one time. The rearrangement links TRBV5-6 to TRBJ1-1, with 7 bases identical to TRBD1. This CDR3 has 13 residues. Looked up from germline, CDR1 is SGHDT and CDR2 is YYEEEE. The junction had 6 bases not matched to a gene; V was cut back by 5 bases and J by 5 bases. The CDR3: CASSRTGVTEAFF. CDR3 nucleotides: TGTGCCAGCAGTCGCACAGGGGTTACTGAAGCTTTCTTT. Variable domain in full (rest from reference TRBV5-6 and TRBJ1-1): DAGVTQSPTHLIKTRGQQVTLRCSPKSGHDTVSWYQQALGQGPQFIFQYYEEEERQRGNFPDRFSGHQFPNYSSELNVNALLLGDSALYLCASSRTGVTEAFFGQGTRLTVV.

The chain combines TRBV7-9 with TRBJ2-4, with D maybe TRBD1 (6 bases). There are 15 residues in the CDR3. Germline CDR1 is SEHNR and CDR2 is FQNEAQ (reference sequence). V dropped 0 bases and J dropped 6 bases, with 12 bases sitting between them. The CDR3 DNA reads as TGTGCCAGCAGCTTAGCGGGGGCCGATACAAACATTCAGTACTTC. Encoded protein: CASSLAGADTNIQYF.

This clone was observed a handful of times. V is TRBV4-1 and J is TRBJ2-1; a possible D gene is TRBD2 (6 bases). The CDR3 length is 19 residues. Per the germline V gene, CDR1 is MGHRA and CDR2 is YSYEKL. V lost 0 bases and J 7 bases, leaving 25 bases between the germline ends. In DNA, the CDR3 is TGCGCCAGCAGCCAAGACCTGGCCGGGACTCCGATCCGGGGGAATGAGCAGTTCTTC. It translates to CASSQDLAGTPIRGNEQFF.

The chain has TRBV6-1 and TRBJ2-3; possibly TRBD1 for D (6 bases). Germline V gene sequence: CDR1 MNHNS, CDR2 SASEGT. The CDR3 is 16 amino acids. V was cut by 4 bases and J by 2 bases, with 16 bases left in between. The CDR3 sequence: CASSALDRTSTDTQYF. CDR3 nucleotide sequence: TGTGCCAGCAGTGCCTTAGACAGGACCTCCACAGATACGCAGTATTTT.

The gene calls are TRBV5-1 and TRBJ2-2, with 11 bases matching TRBD2. From germline, CDR1 is SGHRS and CDR2 YFSETQ. The CDR3 is 16 amino acids. The J segment lost 1 base and the V segment lost 3 bases, leaving 2 bases of the junction unmatched. The CDR3 loop is CASSSGLAGNTGELFF. Here the CDR3 DNA reads TGCGCCAGCAGCTCTGGACTAGCGGGGAACACCGGGGAGCTGTTTTTT.

The V call is TRBV6-5, the J call TRBJ1-1, with D uncertain. Germline values: CDR1 MNHEY, CDR2 SVGAGI. The CDR3 spans 14 residues. Trimming took 4 bases from V and 5 from J, leaving 14 bases between them. CDR3 sequence (DNA): TGTGCCAGCAGTTCAACGGGGTTAGGTACTGAAGCTTTCTTT. Protein: CASSSTGLGTEAFF.

V gene TRBV2 combines with J gene TRBJ1-4; D call uncertain. CDR1 and CDR2 (germline): SNHLY, FYNNEI. Trimming took 2 bases from V and 4 from J, leaving 17 bases between them. The CDR3 spans 17 residues. The CDR3 is CASSELSFRAGNEKLFF. DNA of the CDR3: TGTGCCAGCAGTGAACTGTCTTTTCGGGCGGGTAATGAAAAACTGTTTTTT.

This chain uses TRBV11-2 with TRBJ2-7, with 7 bases that match TRBD2. The V gene end was trimmed by 3 bases and the J gene end by 5 bases; junction bases not matched to a gene: 7. Per germline, CDR1 SGHAT and CDR2 FQNNGV. This CDR3 region has 14 residues. The CDR3 here is CASSFVEGRDEQYF. The CDR3 coding sequence is TGTGCCAGCAGCTTTGTGGAGGGGAGGGACGAGCAGTACTTC.

In its sample, this clone was seen many times. The sample holds other DNA sequences that translate to the same CDR3. J is TRBJ2-3 and V is TRBV10-2, with 10 bases matching TRBD2. Germline CDR1 and CDR2: WSHSY and SAAADI. The CDR3 loop spans 17 amino acids. Trimming removed 0 bases from V and 3 bases from J; junction bases left unmatched: 6. CDR3 bases: TGCGCCAGCAGTGAGTCGAAGTTAGCGGGAGGTACAGATACGCAGTATTTT. This codes for CASSESKLAGGTDTQYF.

This clone was seen only once. This chain connects TRBV5-8 to TRBJ2-3; no definite D call. Trimming cost V 6 bases and J 3 bases, with 17 bases left between them. The CDR3 runs to 15 residues. Per the germline V gene, CDR1 is SGHTS and CDR2 is YDEGEE. For the CDR3, the DNA is TGTGCCAGCACCCTTGGAGTAGGTCTAACAGATACGCAGTATTTT. It yields the protein CASTLGVGLTDTQYF. Full variable domain (missing parts from reference TRBV5-8 and TRBJ2-3): EAGVTQSPTHLIKTRGQQATLRCSPISGHTSVYWYQQALGLGLQFLLWYDEGEERNRGNFPPRFSGRQFPNYSSELNVNALELEDSALYLCASTLGVGLTDTQYFGPGTRLTVL.

The CDR3 region has the DNA TGTGCCAGCGGGGAAGCGGGACAGGGAAATGAAAAACTGTTTTTT. Its protein is CASGEAGQGNEKLFF. The genes are TRBV27 and TRBJ1-4, with 9 positions matching TRBD1. V dropped 8 bases and J dropped 5; count of bases not matched to a gene: 9. The CDR3 spans 15 residues. Germline V gene lookup returns CDR1 MNHEY and CDR2 SMNVEV (reference sequence).

The CDR3 loop reads CASSAPGLTEAFF. CDR3 nucleotide sequence: TGTGCCAGCAGCGCCCCAGGGCTAACTGAAGCTTTCTTT. The gene calls are TRBV9 and TRBJ1-1; D perhaps matches TRBD1 (5 bases). This CDR3 has 13 amino acids. In germline, CDR1 is SGDLS, CDR2 YYNGEE. Trimming shortened V by 3 bases and J by 5 bases, and 11 bases separated the two germline ends.

The chain has TRBV11-3 and TRBJ2-4, with D perhaps TRBD1 (6 bases). V gave up 2 bases and J gave up 1 base, with 9 bases separating them. Germline lookup yields CDR1 SGHNT and CDR2 YENEEA. CDR3 length: 15 amino acids. Here the CDR3 reads CASSLLGAAKNIQYF. The CDR3, as DNA: TGTGCCAGCAGCTTATTGGGGGCGGCCAAAAACATTCAGTACTTC.

The chain uses TRBV7-8 and TRBJ2-7; maybe TRBD2 (6 bases). Germline loops: CDR1 SGHVS, CDR2 FQNEAQ. This CDR3 spans 13 amino acids. The ends were cut back, 6 bases at V and 6 bases at J, with 15 bases in the middle. CDR3 in amino acids: CASSYGTPGEQYF. The DNA for the CDR3 is TGTGCCAGCAGTTACGGGACTCCGGGCGAGCAGTACTTC.

This rearrangement joins TRBV30 to TRBJ1-1; D is ambiguous. This CDR3 contains 14 residues. V was trimmed by 1 base and J by 1 base, leaving 10 bases between them. Germline CDR1 and CDR2: GTSNPN and SVGIG (reference sequence). CDR3 protein: CAWSGGRSNTEAFF. CDR3 nucleotide sequence: TGTGCCTGGAGTGGAGGCCGATCGAACACTGAAGCTTTCTTT.

The chain combines TRBV29-1 with TRBJ2-1; weak D call: TRBD1 (5 bases). The CDR3 length is 12 residues. The germline V gene encodes CDR1 SQVTM and CDR2 ANQGSEA. V was cut by 7 bases and J by 6 bases, with 13 bases left in between. The CDR3 nucleotides read TGCAGCGCTGGAGTAGGGGCCAATGAGCAGTTCTTC. Its translation is CSAGVGANEQFF.

This clone appeared once. The rearrangement links TRBV19 to TRBJ1-6; 9 nucleotides align to TRBD1. The CDR3 totals 14 residues. Germline CDR1 is LNHDA and CDR2 is SQIVND (reference sequence). The junction had 7 bases not matched to a gene; V was cut back by 6 bases and J by 10 bases. The chain's CDR3 is CASRSGQGGSPLHF. The CDR3 DNA reads TGTGCCAGTAGATCGGGACAGGGAGGCTCACCCCTCCACTTT.

The rearrangement links TRBV3-1 (or the pseudogene TRBV3-2) to TRBJ2-5; 7 positions match TRBD2. Germline-derived CDR1 and CDR2 are LGHDT and YNNKEL (reference sequence). The ends lost 0 bases at V and 2 bases at J; junction bases unmatched: 6. The length of the CDR3 is 16 residues. The CDR3 DNA sequence: TGTGCCAGCAGCCAAGATTTCCCTAGCGGACAAGAGACCCAGTACTTC. It translates to CASSQDFPSGQETQYF.

The chain links TRBV7-8 to TRBJ2-7, with 7 bases fitting TRBD1. This CDR3 has 14 residues. Germline trimming cut 4 bases from V and 2 bases from J; bases unmatched to any gene: 5. Germline V gives CDR1 SGHVS, CDR2 FQNEAQ. In DNA, the CDR3 is TGTGCCAGCAGCTCTTGGGACAGAGCCTACGAGCAGTACTTC. The encoded protein is CASSSWDRAYEQYF. Using reference TRBV7-8 and TRBJ2-7 for the parts outside the CDR3, the full variable domain is GAGVSQSPRYKVAKRGQDVALRCDPISGHVSLFWYQQALGQGPEFLTYFQNEAQLDKSGLPSDRFFAERPEGSVSTLKIQRTQQEDSAVYLCASSSWDRAYEQYFGPGTRLTVT.